The TCR beta chain described here comes from a study of blood T cell repertoires in COVID-19. Study as a whole: COVID-19 samples from acute and convalescent phases originated in the United States, Italy and Spain. Sources were T cells, B-cell-depleted T cells, or PBMCs; the material itself was cDNA or gDNA.

Germline CDR1 reads MNHEY; CDR2 reads SVGEGT. Trimming pared 5 bases from V and 0 bases from J, leaving 11 bases between. This CDR3 spans 14 amino acids. Authors' analysis steps: Reference gene primer amplification gave estimated nucleated cell counts. Repertoires were generated with immunoSEQ multiplex PCR, while TCRdb's copy carries only in-frame clones and drops some. The V and J calls and clone size are taken from that table; D and trimming were inferred from the DNA. This table has 68,000 or so clones, about 92% appearing once. Followed longitudinally, the Seattle patients had been enrolled during active infection.

The sample taken for sequencing was peripheral blood. The genes are TRBV6-2 or TRBV6-3 and TRBJ2-7; D perhaps matches TRBD2 (5 bases). This TCR was sampled from a man over 45 with COVID-19, enrolled during active disease. For the CDR3, the DNA is TGTGCCAGCAGTGCGGGCTTGAGCTCCTACGAGCAGTACTTC. This translates into CASSAGLSSYEQYF.